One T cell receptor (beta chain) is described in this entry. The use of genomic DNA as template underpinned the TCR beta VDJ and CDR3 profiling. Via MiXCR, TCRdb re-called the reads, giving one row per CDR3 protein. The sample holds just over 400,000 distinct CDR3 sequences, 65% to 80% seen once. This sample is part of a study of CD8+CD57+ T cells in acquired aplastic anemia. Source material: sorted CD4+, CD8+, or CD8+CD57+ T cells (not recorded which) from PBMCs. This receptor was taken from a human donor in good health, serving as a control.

The CDR3 spells CASRLADTTGELFF. Written as DNA, the CDR3 is TGTGCCAGTAGGCTAGCGGACACGACCGGGGAGCTGTTTTTT. The chain carries TRBV19 and TRBJ2-2; TRBD2 agrees at 7 bases. V was clipped by 6 bases and J by 5 bases; unmatched bases: 6. The CDR3 consists of 14 residues. Germline V gene lookup returns CDR1 LNHDA and CDR2 SQIVND (reference sequence). Using reference TRBV19 and TRBJ2-2 for the parts outside the CDR3, the full variable domain is DGGITQSPKYLFRKEGQNVTLSCEQNLNHDAMYWYRQDPGQGLRLIYYSQIVNDFQKGDIAEGYSVSREKKESFPLTVTSAQKNPTAFYLCASRLADTTGELFFGEGSRLTVL.